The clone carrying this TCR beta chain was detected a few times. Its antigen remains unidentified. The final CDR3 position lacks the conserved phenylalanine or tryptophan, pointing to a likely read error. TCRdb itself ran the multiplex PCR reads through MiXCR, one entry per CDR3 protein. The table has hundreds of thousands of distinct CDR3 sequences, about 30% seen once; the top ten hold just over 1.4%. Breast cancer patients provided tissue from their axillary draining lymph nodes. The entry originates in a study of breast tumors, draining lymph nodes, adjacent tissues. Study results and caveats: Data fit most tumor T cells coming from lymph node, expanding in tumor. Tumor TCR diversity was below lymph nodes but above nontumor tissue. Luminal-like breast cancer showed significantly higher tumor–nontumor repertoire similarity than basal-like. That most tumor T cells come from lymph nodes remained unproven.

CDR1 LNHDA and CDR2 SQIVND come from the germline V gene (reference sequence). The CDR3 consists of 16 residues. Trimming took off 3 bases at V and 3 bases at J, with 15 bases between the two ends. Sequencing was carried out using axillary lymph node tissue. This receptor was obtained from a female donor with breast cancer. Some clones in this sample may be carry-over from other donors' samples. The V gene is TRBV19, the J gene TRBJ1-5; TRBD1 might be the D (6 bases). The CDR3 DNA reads TGTGCCAGTAGTATTCGGGGCAGGGGAGTCAATCAGCCCCAGCATTCT. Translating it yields CASSIRGRGVNQPQHS.